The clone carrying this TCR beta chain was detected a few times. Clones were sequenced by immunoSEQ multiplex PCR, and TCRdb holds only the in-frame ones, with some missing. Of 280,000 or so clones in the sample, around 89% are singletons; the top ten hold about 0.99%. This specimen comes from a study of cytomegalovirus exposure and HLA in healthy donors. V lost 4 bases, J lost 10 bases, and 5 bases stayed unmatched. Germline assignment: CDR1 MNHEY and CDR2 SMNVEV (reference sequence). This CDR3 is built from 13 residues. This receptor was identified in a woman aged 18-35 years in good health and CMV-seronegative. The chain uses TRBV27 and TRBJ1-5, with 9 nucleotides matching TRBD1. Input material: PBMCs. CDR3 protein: CASSSRDRVPQHF. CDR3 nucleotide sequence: TGTGCCAGCAGTTCCCGGGACAGGGTACCCCAGCATTTT.